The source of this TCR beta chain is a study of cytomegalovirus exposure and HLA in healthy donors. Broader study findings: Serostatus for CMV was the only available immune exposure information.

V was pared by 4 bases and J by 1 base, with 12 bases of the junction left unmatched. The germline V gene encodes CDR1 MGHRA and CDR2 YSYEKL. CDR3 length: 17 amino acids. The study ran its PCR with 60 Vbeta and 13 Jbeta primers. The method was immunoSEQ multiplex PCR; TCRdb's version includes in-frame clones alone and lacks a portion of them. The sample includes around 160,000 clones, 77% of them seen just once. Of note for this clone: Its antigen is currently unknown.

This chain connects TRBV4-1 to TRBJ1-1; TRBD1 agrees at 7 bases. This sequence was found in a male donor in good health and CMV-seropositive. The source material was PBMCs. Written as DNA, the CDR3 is TGCGCCAGCAGCCGCGATCCAAGCGCAGGGGGGAACACTGAAGCTTTCTTT. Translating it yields CASSRDPSAGGNTEAFF.